This T cell receptor (beta chain) was sequenced for a study of blood T cell repertoires in COVID-19. As for the study in general: From T cells, B-cell-depleted T cells, or PBMCs came the material, which was cDNA or gDNA.

Profiling relied on immunoSEQ multiplex PCR, and the TCRdb table lists in-frame clones only, not all of them. The sample includes some 100,000 clones, 86% of them seen just once. Unmatched junction bases numbered 8, after V lost 5 bases and J lost 8 bases. Germline V gene data show CDR1 as SGHAT and CDR2 as FQDESV (reference sequence). The CDR3 extends over 14 amino acids. The clonotype comes from a man in his 70s who had recovered from COVID-19. The chain has TRBV11-1 and TRBJ2-3; 9 bases match TRBD1. Material: peripheral blood. The CDR3 is CASSPRDRVLTQYF. The CDR3 DNA sequence: TGTGCCAGCAGCCCCCGGGACAGGGTCCTTACGCAGTATTTT.